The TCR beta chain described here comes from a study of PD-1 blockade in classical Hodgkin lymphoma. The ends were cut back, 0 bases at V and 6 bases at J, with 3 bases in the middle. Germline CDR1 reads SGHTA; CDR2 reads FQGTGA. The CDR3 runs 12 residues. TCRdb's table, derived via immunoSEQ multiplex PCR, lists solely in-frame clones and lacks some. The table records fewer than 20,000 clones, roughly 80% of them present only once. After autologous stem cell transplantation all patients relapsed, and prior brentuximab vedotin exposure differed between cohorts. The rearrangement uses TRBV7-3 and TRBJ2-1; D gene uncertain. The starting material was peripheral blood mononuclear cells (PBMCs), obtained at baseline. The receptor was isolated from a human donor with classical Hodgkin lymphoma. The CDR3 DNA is TGTGCCAGCAGCTTAACGGGCAATGAGCAGTTCTTC. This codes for CASSLTGNEQFF.